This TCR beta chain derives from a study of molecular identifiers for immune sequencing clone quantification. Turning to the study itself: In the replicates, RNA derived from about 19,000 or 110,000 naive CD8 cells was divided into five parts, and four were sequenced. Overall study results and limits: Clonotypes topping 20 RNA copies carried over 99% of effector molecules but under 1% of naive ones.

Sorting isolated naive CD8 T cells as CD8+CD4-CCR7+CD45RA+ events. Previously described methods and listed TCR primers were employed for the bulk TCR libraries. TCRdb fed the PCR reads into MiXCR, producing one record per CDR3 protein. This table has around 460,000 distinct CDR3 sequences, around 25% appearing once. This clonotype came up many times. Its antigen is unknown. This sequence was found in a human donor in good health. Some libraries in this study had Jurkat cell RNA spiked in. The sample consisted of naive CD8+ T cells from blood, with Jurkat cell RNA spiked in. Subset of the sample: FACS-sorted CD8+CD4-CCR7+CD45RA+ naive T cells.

CDR3 nucleotide sequence: TGCAGTGCTAGAGATGCAGGGGATCTTCCTGGGGCCAACGTCCTGACTTTC. As protein: CSARDAGDLPGANVLTF. The chain is built from TRBV20-1 and TRBJ2-6, with D perhaps TRBD1 (6 bases). Germline CDR1 and CDR2: DFQATT and SNEGSKA (reference sequence). This CDR3 comprises 17 residues. V lost 0 bases and J 2 bases, leaving 14 bases between the germline ends.